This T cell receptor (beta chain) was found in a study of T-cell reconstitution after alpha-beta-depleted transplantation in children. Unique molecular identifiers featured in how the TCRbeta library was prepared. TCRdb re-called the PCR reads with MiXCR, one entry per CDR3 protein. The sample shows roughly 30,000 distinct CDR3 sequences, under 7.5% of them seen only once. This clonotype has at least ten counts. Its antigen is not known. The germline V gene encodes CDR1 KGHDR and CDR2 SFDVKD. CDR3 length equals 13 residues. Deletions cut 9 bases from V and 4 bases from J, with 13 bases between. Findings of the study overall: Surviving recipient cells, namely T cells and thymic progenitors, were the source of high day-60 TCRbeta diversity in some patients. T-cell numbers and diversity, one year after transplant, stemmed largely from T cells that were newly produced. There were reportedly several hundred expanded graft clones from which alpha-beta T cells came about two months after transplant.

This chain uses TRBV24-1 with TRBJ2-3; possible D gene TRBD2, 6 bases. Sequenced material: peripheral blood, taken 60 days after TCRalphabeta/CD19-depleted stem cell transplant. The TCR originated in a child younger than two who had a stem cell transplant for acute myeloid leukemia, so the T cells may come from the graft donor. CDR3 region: CATGRGSPDTQYF. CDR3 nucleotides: TGTGCCACCGGACGGGGGTCACCAGATACGCAGTATTTT.